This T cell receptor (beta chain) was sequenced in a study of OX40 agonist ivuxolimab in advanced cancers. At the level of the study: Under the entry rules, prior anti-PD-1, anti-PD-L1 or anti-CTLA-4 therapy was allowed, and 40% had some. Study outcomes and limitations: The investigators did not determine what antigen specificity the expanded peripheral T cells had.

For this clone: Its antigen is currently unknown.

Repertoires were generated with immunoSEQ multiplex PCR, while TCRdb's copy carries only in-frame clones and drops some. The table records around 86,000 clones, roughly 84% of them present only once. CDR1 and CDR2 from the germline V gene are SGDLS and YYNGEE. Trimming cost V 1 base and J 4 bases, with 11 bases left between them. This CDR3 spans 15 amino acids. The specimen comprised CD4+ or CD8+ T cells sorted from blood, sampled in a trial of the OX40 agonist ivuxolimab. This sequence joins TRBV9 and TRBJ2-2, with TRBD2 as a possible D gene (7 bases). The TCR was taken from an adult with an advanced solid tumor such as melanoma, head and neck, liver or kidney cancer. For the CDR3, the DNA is TGTGCCAGCAGCGTATGGGGGGGCGGCACCGGGGAGCTGTTTTTT. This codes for CASSVWGGGTGELFF.